Listed below are T cell receptor beta chains from one sample, sequenced in a study of cytomegalovirus exposure and HLA in healthy donors. Produced via immunoSEQ multiplex PCR; TCRdb's table is partial and in-frame only. The sample holds some 89,000 clones, about 70% seen once. Source material: PBMCs. The receptors were gathered from a man between 60 and 75 years old in good health and CMV-seronegative. CDR3s include the opening cysteine and the closing phenylalanine or tryptophan. D genes are given only for firm matches. Expanded clones are given a class, and other clones once, few, many or no size at all.

>TRBJ2-7|TRBV6-5|few|.
CASSSSRGPYEQYF
TGTGCCAGCAGTTCCTCGCGGGGTCCCTACGAGCAGTACTTC
>TRBJ2-1|TRBV25-1|.|TRBD2
CASSEPTSGRWDEQFF
TGTGCCAGCAGTGAACCCACTAGCGGGAGATGGGATGAGCAGTTCTTC
>TRBJ1-4|TRBV19|.|.
CASSTPRGGANEKLFF
TGTGCCAGTAGTACCCCCCGGGGAGGGGCTAATGAAAAACTGTTTTTT
>TRBJ2-4|TRBV4-1|.|.
CASSQDSGQRIQYF
TGCGCCAGCAGCCAAGATTCTGGACAGCGGATACAGTACTTC
>TRBJ2-2|TRBV6-5|.|.
CASSWDNTNTGELFF
TGTGCCAGCAGTTGGGACAATACGAACACCGGGGAGCTGTTTTTT
>TRBJ2-5|TRBV28|.|TRBD1
CASSLPGQGKQETQYF
TGTGCCAGCAGTTTGCCGGGACAGGGGAAACAAGAGACCCAGTACTTC
>TRBJ1-2|TRBV9|.|.
CASSPGGGSYGYTF
TGTGCCAGCAGTCCCGGGGGGGGCAGCTATGGCTACACCTTC
>TRBJ2-7|TRBV15|.|.
CATSRAFDSSRSEQYF
TGTGCCACCAGCAGAGCCTTTGACAGTAGCCGGAGCGAGCAGTACTTC
>TRBJ2-2|TRBV2|.|.
CATSRGTGRTGELFF
TGTGCCACCTCGCGGGGGACAGGTCGCACCGGGGAGCTGTTTTTT
>TRBJ2-1|TRBV19|few|TRBD2
CASSMRGGRGLAHNEQFF
TGTGCCAGTAGTATGCGGGGTGGGAGGGGACTAGCGCACAATGAGCAGTTCTTC
>TRBJ2-2|TRBV14|.|.
CASSHSPFDGGLELFF
TGTGCCAGCAGCCACAGCCCATTCGACGGCGGGTTAGAGCTGTTTTTT
>TRBJ2-7|TRBV9|few|TRBD2
CASSGRLANGEQYF
TGTGCCAGCAGCGGACGACTAGCGAACGGTGAGCAGTACTTC
>TRBJ2-5|TRBV9|once|.
CASSDEVQETQYF
TGTGCCAGCAGCGACGAGGTGCAAGAGACCCAGTACTTC
>TRBJ1-2|TRBV29-1|.|.
CSVEGGGKYGYTF
TGCAGCGTTGAAGGGGGGGGGAAGTATGGCTACACCTTC
>TRBJ2-3|TRBV2|once|.
CASNTGYQADTQYF
TGTGCCAGCAATACAGGGTACCAGGCAGATACGCAGTATTTT
>TRBJ2-1|TRBV4-2|.|.
CASSQEVQRASYNEQFF
TGTGCCAGCAGCCAAGAAGTGCAGCGGGCGTCCTACAATGAGCAGTTCTTC
>TRBJ2-7|TRBV14|.|TRBD1
CASSLGQGARYEQYF
TGTGCCAGCAGCCTGGGACAGGGGGCGAGGTACGAGCAGTACTTC
>TRBJ1-2|TRBV18|.|TRBD1
CASSGTGDPYGYTF
TGTGCCAGCTCGGGGACAGGGGACCCCTATGGCTACACCTTC
>TRBJ2-1|TRBV19|.|.
CASSAAAYNEQFF
TGTGCCAGTAGTGCGGCAGCCTACAATGAGCAGTTCTTC
>TRBJ2-7|TRBV28|.|.
CASSSRLTYEQYF
TGTGCCAGCAGTTCCAGACTAACCTACGAGCAGTACTTC
>TRBJ1-6|TRBV30|.|.
CAWSVGGFSYNSPLHF
TGTGCCTGGAGTGTTGGGGGGTTCTCCTATAATTCACCCCTCCACTTT
>TRBJ2-1|TRBV19|.|.
CASSPIQDEQFF
TGTGCCAGTAGTCCCATCCAGGATGAGCAGTTCTTC
>TRBJ2-1|TRBV5-1|.|TRBD2
CASSFGTSNEQFF
TGCGCCAGCAGCTTCGGGACTAGCAATGAGCAGTTCTTC
>TRBJ1-1|TRBV7-2|.|.
CASSGPGYTEAFF
TGTGCCAGCAGCGGACCAGGGTACACTGAAGCTTTCTTT
>TRBJ2-7|TRBV7-9|.|TRBD1
CASSLEGRDRGYEQYF
TGTGCCAGCAGCTTAGAAGGCCGGGACAGGGGCTACGAGCAGTACTTC
>TRBJ2-1|TRBV9|.|.
CASSVGSSYNEQFF
TGTGCCAGCAGCGTAGGGAGCTCCTACAATGAGCAGTTCTTC
>TRBJ1-3|TRBV7-2|few|.
CASSLAGVSGNTIYF
TGTGCCAGCAGCCTCGCGGGGGTTTCTGGAAACACCATATATTTT
>TRBJ2-7|TRBV5-7|few|TRBD1
CASSFVWTGTHEQYF
TGTGCCAGCAGCTTCGTATGGACAGGGACCCACGAGCAGTACTTC
>TRBJ1-5|TRBV10-3|.|.
CAISESRDSNQPQHF
TGTGCCATCAGTGAGTCTCGGGATAGCAATCAGCCCCAGCATTTT
>TRBJ2-3|TRBV5-1|.|.
CASSQKTGRSTDTQYF
TGCGCCAGCAGCCAGAAGACAGGACGTAGCACAGATACGCAGTATTTT
>TRBJ2-7|TRBV27|few|TRBD1
CASSPQPDRAGLDEQYF
TGTGCCAGCAGTCCCCAACCGGACAGGGCGGGTTTGGACGAGCAGTACTTC
>TRBJ2-3|TRBV19|.|.
CASSTLLRVARTDTQYF
TGTGCCAGTAGTACCCTACTGAGGGTAGCGAGAACAGATACGCAGTATTTT
>TRBJ1-1|TRBV5-1|.|.
CASSLTANTEAFF
TGCGCCAGCAGCTTGACAGCGAACACTGAAGCTTTCTTT
>TRBJ1-6|TRBV7-2|.|.
CASSSRQTSSYNSPLHF
TGTGCCAGCAGCTCACGACAGACATCGTCCTATAATTCACCCCTCCACTTT
>TRBJ2-7|TRBV29-1|.|.
CSVGSDGQSYEQYF
TGCAGCGTCGGATCCGACGGACAGTCCTACGAGCAGTACTTC
>TRBJ2-7|TRBV14|.|TRBD1
CASSQVQGIEQYF
TGTGCCAGCAGCCAAGTACAGGGGATCGAGCAGTACTTC
>TRBJ1-1|TRBV25-1|.|TRBD1
CASSDTGDTEAFF
TGTGCCAGCAGTGACACAGGGGACACTGAAGCTTTCTTT
>TRBJ2-1|TRBV29-1|once|.
CSVEKYYNEQFF
TGCAGCGTTGAAAAATACTACAATGAGCAGTTCTTC
>TRBJ2-7|TRBV5-1|.|TRBD1
CASSLAAGGDEQYF
TGCGCCAGCAGCTTGGCCGCAGGGGGCGACGAGCAGTACTTC
>TRBJ2-4|TRBV6-6|.|.
CASSSSVLAKNIQYF
TGTGCCAGCAGTTCCTCCGTCCTAGCCAAAAACATTCAGTACTTC
>TRBJ1-4|TRBV29-1|.|TRBD1
CSVGDRAGSEKLFF
TGCAGCGTTGGGGACAGGGCAGGGTCGGAAAAACTGTTTTTT
>TRBJ2-1|TRBV19|.|TRBD1
CASSSGQKFNEQFF
TGTGCCAGTAGCTCGGGACAGAAATTCAATGAGCAGTTCTTC
>TRBJ1-5|TRBV10-2|.|TRBD1
CASSELRGPGQPQHF
TGCGCCAGCAGTGAGTTAAGGGGGCCTGGTCAGCCCCAGCATTTT
>TRBJ2-5|TRBV6-5|once|TRBD1
CASRAGQANQETQYF
TGTGCCAGCAGGGCAGGACAGGCCAACCAAGAGACCCAGTACTTC
>TRBJ2-3|TRBV13|.|TRBD2
CASSTSLAGVGDTQYF
TGTGCCAGCAGCACCAGCCTAGCGGGAGTAGGAGATACGCAGTATTTT
>TRBJ2-3|TRBV18|.|.
CASSPSREATDTQYF
TGTGCCAGCTCACCTTCCAGGGAGGCAACAGATACGCAGTATTTT
>TRBJ2-7|TRBV4-1|once|TRBD2
CASSLGPGTSGTPYEQYF
TGCGCCAGCAGCCTTGGCCCGGGGACTAGCGGGACACCCTACGAGCAGTACTTC
>TRBJ1-5|TRBV6-5|.|.
CASSQGLGQPQHF
TGTGCCAGCAGTCAGGGTTTAGGGCAGCCCCAGCATTTT
>TRBJ1-5|TRBV15|once|.
CATSSPPGSQHF
TGTGCCACCAGCAGCCCTCCAGGTTCCCAGCATTTT
>TRBJ2-2|TRBV29-1|.|TRBD1
CSVEGQGSGELFF
TGCAGCGTTGAAGGACAGGGTTCCGGGGAGCTGTTTTTT
>TRBJ2-7|TRBV5-6|few|TRBD1
CASSWGGQGGEQYF
TGTGCCAGCAGCTGGGGGGGACAGGGGGGCGAGCAGTACTTC
>TRBJ1-3|TRBV30|.|.
CALQPGGNTIYF
TGTGCCCTCCAACCGGGGGGAAACACCATATATTTT
>TRBJ1-1|TRBV19|.|TRBD1
CASSIRQGNPEAFF
TGTGCCAGTAGTATCCGACAGGGGAATCCTGAAGCTTTCTTT
>TRBJ2-3|TRBV5-1|.|TRBD1
CASSFDAGTGGTDTQYF
TGCGCCAGCAGCTTCGACGCCGGGACAGGGGGCACAGATACGCAGTATTTT
>TRBJ1-1|TRBV19|.|.
CASSTPGRGSEAFF
TGTGCCAGTAGTACCCCGGGGAGGGGGAGTGAAGCTTTCTTT